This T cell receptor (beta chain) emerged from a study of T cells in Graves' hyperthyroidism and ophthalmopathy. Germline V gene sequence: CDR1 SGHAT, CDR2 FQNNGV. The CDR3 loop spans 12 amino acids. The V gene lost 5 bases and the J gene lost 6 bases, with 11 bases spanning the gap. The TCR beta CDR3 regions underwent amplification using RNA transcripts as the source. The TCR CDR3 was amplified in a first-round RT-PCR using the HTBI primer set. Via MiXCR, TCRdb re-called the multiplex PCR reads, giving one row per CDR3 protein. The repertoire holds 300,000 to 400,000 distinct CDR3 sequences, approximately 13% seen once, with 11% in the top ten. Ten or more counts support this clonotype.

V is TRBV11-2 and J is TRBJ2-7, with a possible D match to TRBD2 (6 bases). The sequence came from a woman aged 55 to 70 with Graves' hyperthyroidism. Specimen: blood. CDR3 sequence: CASSGDLREQYF. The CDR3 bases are TGTGCCAGCAGCGGGGACTTACGCGAGCAGTACTTC.